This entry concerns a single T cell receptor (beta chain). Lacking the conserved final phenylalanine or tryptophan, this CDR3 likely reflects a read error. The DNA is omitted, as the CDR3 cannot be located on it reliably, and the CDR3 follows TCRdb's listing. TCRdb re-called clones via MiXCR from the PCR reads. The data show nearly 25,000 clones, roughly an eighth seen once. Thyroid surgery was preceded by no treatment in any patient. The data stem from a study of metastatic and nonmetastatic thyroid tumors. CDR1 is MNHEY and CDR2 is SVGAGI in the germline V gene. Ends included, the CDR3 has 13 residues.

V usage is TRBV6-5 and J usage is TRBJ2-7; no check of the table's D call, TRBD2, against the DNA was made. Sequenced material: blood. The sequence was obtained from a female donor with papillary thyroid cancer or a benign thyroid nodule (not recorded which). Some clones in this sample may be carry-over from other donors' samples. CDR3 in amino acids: CASSYSAGGVTYL.